The text below deals with one T cell receptor (beta chain). Its antigen is as yet unknown. This table comes from immunoSEQ multiplex PCR, and its TCRdb copy is limited to in-frame clones, with some not included. The sample carries about 85,000 clones, 85% recorded once. Germline V gene sequence: CDR1 MGHRA, CDR2 YSYEKL. With V trimmed by 1 base and J by 8 bases, 10 bases remained unmatched. The CDR3 loop spans 15 amino acids. The sample belongs to a study of T cell responses to AZD1222 COVID-19 vaccine. Study-level findings and limits: Regions 160-218 and 743-854 held dominance among vaccine-associated CD4 TCRs, which spanned spike. Repertoire collection took place solely once the T cell response had peaked. Reportedly, nearly half the spike-specific TCRs target unmutated variant regions. Mostly white British, mostly female donors; authors suggested clonal diversity may be underestimated.

V gene TRBV4-1 combines with J gene TRBJ1-2; 7 bases align to TRBD1. The material sequenced was peripheral blood, taken 28 days after the second AZD1222 dose. This receptor was obtained from an adult who received the AZD1222 COVID-19 vaccine. CDR3 residues: CASSQVEGATRGYTF. The CDR3 DNA follows: TGCGCCAGCAGCCAAGTTGAGGGGGCGACGAGAGGCTACACCTTC.